This T cell receptor beta chain comes out of a study of control samples from healthy donors and cancer patients. Data came from immunoSEQ multiplex PCR; TCRdb stores just in-frame clones and leaves some out. The sample has 90,000 or so clones; approximately 90% are singletons. The CDR3 contains 11 residues. The germline CDR1 and CDR2 sequences are SNHLY and FYNNEI. V lost 7 bases, J lost 6 bases, and 4 bases lay in between. V is TRBV2 and J is TRBJ1-6; no clear D. Sequences were obtained from blood. The TCR sequence derives from a woman aged 70 to 79 in good health. CDR3 protein: CASKVNSPLHF. The CDR3 DNA follows: TGTGCCAGCAAGGTTAATTCACCCCTCCACTTT.